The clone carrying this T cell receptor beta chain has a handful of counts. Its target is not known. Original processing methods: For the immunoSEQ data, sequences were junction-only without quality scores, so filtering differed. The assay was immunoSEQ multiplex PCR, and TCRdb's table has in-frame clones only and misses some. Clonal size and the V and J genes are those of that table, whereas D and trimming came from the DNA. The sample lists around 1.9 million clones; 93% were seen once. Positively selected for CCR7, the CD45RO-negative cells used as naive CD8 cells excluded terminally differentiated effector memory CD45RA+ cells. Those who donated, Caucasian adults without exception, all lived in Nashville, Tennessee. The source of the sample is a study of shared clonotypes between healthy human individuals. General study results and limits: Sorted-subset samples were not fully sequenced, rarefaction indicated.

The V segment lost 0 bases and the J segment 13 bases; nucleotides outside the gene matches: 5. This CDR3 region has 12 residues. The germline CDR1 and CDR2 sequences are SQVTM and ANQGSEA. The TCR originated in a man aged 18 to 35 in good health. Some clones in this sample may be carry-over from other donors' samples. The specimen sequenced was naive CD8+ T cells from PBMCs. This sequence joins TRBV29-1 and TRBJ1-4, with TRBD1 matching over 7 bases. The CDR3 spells CSVEDVDRRLFF. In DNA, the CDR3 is TGCAGCGTTGAAGATGTGGACAGGAGACTGTTTTTT.